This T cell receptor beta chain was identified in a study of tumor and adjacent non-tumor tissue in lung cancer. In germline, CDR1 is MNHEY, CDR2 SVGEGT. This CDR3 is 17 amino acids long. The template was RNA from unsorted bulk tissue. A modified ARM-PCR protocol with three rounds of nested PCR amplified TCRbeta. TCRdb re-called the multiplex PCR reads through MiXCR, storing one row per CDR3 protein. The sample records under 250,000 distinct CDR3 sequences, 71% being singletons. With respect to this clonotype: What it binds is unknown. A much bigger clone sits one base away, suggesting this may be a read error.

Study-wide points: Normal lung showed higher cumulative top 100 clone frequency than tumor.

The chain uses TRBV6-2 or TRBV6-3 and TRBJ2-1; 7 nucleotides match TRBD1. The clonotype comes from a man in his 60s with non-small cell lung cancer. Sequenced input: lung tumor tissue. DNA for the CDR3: TGTGCCAGCTGTTACTCAGGGGGTTTACCCTCCTACAATGAGCAGTTCTTC. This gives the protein CASCYSGGLPSYNEQFF.